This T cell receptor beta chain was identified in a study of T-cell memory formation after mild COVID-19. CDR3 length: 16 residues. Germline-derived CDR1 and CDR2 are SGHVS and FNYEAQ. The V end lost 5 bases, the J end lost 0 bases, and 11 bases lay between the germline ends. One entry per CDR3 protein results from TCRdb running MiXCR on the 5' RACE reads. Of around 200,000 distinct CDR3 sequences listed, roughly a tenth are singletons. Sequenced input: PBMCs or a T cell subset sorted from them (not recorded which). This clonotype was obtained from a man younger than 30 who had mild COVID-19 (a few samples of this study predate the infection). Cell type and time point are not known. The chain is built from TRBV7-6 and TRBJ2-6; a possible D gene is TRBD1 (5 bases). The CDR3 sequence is CASSRRQNSGANVLTF. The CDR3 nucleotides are TGTGCCAGCAGCCGTAGACAGAACTCTGGGGCCAACGTCCTGACTTTC.